The TCR beta chain under discussion was sequenced for a study of blood T cell repertoires in COVID-19. As for the study in general: From the United States, Italy and Spain came samples of acute and convalescent COVID-19. PBMCs, B-cell-depleted T cells, or T cells provided the cDNA or gDNA that made up the material.

Study processing details: For nucleated cells, counts were estimated from reference gene primer amplification. This table comes from immunoSEQ multiplex PCR, and its TCRdb copy is limited to in-frame clones, with some not included. V and J calls and clone size follow that table, whereas D and trimming were derived from the DNA. The table includes approximately 180,000 clones, roughly three quarters detected once. Participants had their cohort set by participant-reported clinical history. Only one count was recorded for this clone. This CDR3 spans 16 amino acids. V lost 5 bases, J lost 0 bases, and 15 bases lay in between. Germline CDR1 reads SGHNT; CDR2 reads YENEEA.

V is TRBV11-3 and J is TRBJ2-3; TRBD1 is a possible D gene (6 bases). This clonotype was sampled from a woman aged 45-65 years with acute COVID-19. The sequencing sample was made of PBMCs or T cells enriched from blood (not recorded which). In nucleotides, the CDR3 is TGTGCCAGCAGCCTAGGGACATTTGGTAGCACAGATACGCAGTATTTT. It specifies CASSLGTFGSTDTQYF.